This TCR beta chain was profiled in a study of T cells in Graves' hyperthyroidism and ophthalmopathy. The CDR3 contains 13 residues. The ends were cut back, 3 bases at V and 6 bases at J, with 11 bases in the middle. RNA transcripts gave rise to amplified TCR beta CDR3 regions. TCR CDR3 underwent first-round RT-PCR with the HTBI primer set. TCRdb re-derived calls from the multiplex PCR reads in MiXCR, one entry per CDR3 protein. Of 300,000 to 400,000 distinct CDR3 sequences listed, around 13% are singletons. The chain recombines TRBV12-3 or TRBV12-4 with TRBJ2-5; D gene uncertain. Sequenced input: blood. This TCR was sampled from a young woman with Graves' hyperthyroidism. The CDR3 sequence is CASSLPPPQTQYF. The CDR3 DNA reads TGTGCCAGCAGTTTGCCGCCCCCCCAGACCCAGTACTTC.